One and the same sample provided the 14 T cell receptor beta chains below, sequenced in a study of persistence of HIV-infected CD4 T cells. The immunoSEQ assay was version 4, run in survey mode. The protocol was immunoSEQ multiplex PCR, while the TCRdb copy is restricted to in-frame clones and leaves out a portion. The table shows 23,000 or so clones, with approximately 79% occurring only once. No antigen has been assigned to these receptors. An overlapping HIV-1 Gag peptide pool stimulated these cells at roughly 1 ug/peptide/mL. Sorting of responding CD4+ T cells relied on upregulated CD40 ligand together with CD69. The specimen was CD4+ T cells sorted from PBMCs after approximately 20-hour stimulation, collected from a patient who received antiretroviral therapy. The receptors derive from an adult man with HIV who was CMV-seropositive.

This rearrangement joins TRBV28 to TRBJ1-1; D might be TRBD1 (5 bases). Germline lookup yields CDR1 MDHEN and CDR2 SYDVKM. CDR3 length equals 14 residues. V was cut by 5 bases and J by 1 base, with 11 bases left in between. DNA of the CDR3: TGTGCCAGCAGTCTCAGGGTTAAGAACACTGAAGCTTTCTTT. Protein sequence: CASSLRVKNTEAFF.

The chain is built from TRBV20-1 and TRBJ2-3; D uncertain. Between the trimmed V and J ends, which lost 5 bases and 5 bases, there was a span of 8 bases. Looked up from germline, CDR1 is DFQATT and CDR2 is SNEGSKA (reference sequence). The length of the CDR3 is 11 residues. As DNA, the CDR3 is TGCAGTGCTCCCTTAGGAGATACGCAGTATTTT. Its protein is CSAPLGDTQYF.

This clone turned up a few times. Since the CDR3 does not end with the conserved phenylalanine or tryptophan, this likely comes from a read error. It is unclear where the CDR3 begins or ends on the DNA, so no DNA is shown, and the CDR3 is as TCRdb lists it. Here the CDR3 reads CASSEYPPRSPKV. The J gene is TRBJ1-1, the V gene TRBV6-1. Inclusive of both ends, the CDR3 amounts to 13 amino acids. Germline V CDR1 and CDR2: MNHNS, SASEGT.

This clone turned up a few times. The chain links TRBV2 to TRBJ1-2; D unclear. Germline assignment: CDR1 SNHLY and CDR2 FYNNEI. The CDR3 is 12 residues long. The germline V and J ends were trimmed by 6 bases and 8 bases, with 13 bases remaining between them. Here the CDR3 reads CASSLDVRGYTF. In DNA, the CDR3 is TGTGCCAGCAGCCTTGACGTTAGGGGCTACACCTTC.

This chain connects TRBV2 to TRBJ1-5; the match to TRBD1 covers 10 bases. The V segment lost 6 bases and the J segment 3 bases; nucleotides outside the gene matches: 2. This CDR3 is built from 14 residues. Germline V gene sequence: CDR1 SNHLY, CDR2 FYNNEI. This CDR3 is CASRGTGANQPQHF. CDR3 nucleotides: TGTGCCAGCAGAGGGACAGGGGCCAATCAGCCCCAGCATTTT.

J is TRBJ2-1 and V is TRBV10-1; D unresolved. CDR3 length: 14 amino acids. Looked up from germline, CDR1 is WNHNN and CDR2 is SYGVQD (reference sequence). The ends were cut back, 3 bases at V and 3 bases at J, with 9 bases in the middle. CDR3: CASSEKQLYNEQFF. Written as DNA, the CDR3 is TGCGCCAGCAGTGAAAAACAGCTCTACAATGAGCAGTTCTTC.

The genes are TRBV5-1 and TRBJ1-6; 11 bases map to TRBD1. The germline V gene has CDR1 SGHRS and CDR2 YFSETQ. CDR3 length equals 20 residues. Trimming took 0 bases from V and 3 from J; bases not matched to a gene: 11. The DNA for the CDR3 is TGCGCCAGCAGCTTGGGACCGGACAGGGGGCCCGCAAACTATAATTCACCCCTCCACTTT. Its protein product is CASSLGPDRGPANYNSPLHF.

There are a few counts of this clone. V usage is TRBV11-1 and J usage is TRBJ2-5; possibly TRBD1 for D (6 bases). V dropped 4 bases and J dropped 3 bases, with 9 bases sitting between them. The CDR3 runs to 13 residues. Per germline, CDR1 SGHAT and CDR2 FQDESV (reference sequence). For the CDR3, the DNA is TGTGCCAGCAGCTCCCGACAGGAAGAGACCCAGTACTTC. Translation gives CASSSRQEETQYF.

The chain links TRBV2 to TRBJ1-4; 8 positions match TRBD1. This CDR3 spans 14 amino acids. Germline V gene data show CDR1 as SNHLY and CDR2 as FYNNEI. Trimming cost V 3 bases and J 7 bases; bases outside gene matches: 4. CDR3 sequence: CASSEDRVREKLFF. The CDR3 DNA reads TGTGCCAGCAGTGAGGACAGGGTGCGTGAAAAACTGTTTTTT. The full variable domain, with the rest looked up from reference TRBV2 and TRBJ1-4, is EPEVTQTPSHQVTQMGQEVILRCVPISNHLYFYWYRQILGQKVEFLVSFYNNEISEKSEIFDDQFSVERPDGSNFTLKIRSTKLEDSAMYFCASSEDRVREKLFFGSGTQLSVL.

This clone is medium-sized in the sample. The chain carries TRBV6-5 and TRBJ1-5; 7 bases fit TRBD1. Germline CDR1 reads MNHEY; CDR2 reads SVGAGI. V trimming: 5 bases; J trimming: 7 bases; junction bases outside the gene matches: 8. The length of the CDR3 is 14 residues. CDR3 in amino acids: CASSQGGPTQPQHF. CDR3 in DNA: TGTGCCAGCAGTCAGGGGGGCCCTACCCAGCCCCAGCATTTT.

This rearrangement joins TRBV2 to TRBJ2-4; D ambiguous. The length of the CDR3 is 16 residues. V was clipped by 1 base and J by 0 bases, with 10 bases between them. CDR1 and CDR2 from the germline V gene are SNHLY and FYNNEI. CDR3 protein: CASSEGIRLAKNIQYF. CDR3 DNA sequence: TGTGCCAGCAGTGAAGGGATAAGACTAGCCAAAAACATTCAGTACTTC.

The V gene is TRBV30, the J gene TRBJ1-3; no reliable D call. Per the germline V gene, CDR1 is GTSNPN and CDR2 is SVGIG (reference sequence). V was cut by 8 bases and J by 3 bases, with 11 bases left in between. The CDR3 is 12 amino acids. CDR3 protein: CAGGFLGNTIYF. CDR3 bases: TGTGCCGGAGGGTTCCTTGGAAACACCATATATTTT.

This clone has a handful of counts. The rearrangement links TRBV5-1 to TRBJ2-3; the D gene could be TRBD1 or TRBD2 (6 bases each). This CDR3 has 16 residues. Germline V gives CDR1 SGHRS, CDR2 YFSETQ. Trimming cost V 3 bases and J 4 bases, with 18 bases left between them. This CDR3 reads CASSSLGRTASDTQYF. The CDR3 bases are TGCGCCAGCAGCTCCCTAGGGAGGACAGCCTCAGATACGCAGTATTTT.

The rearrangement links TRBV10-3 to TRBJ1-5, with 8 bases lining up with TRBD1. V shed 3 bases and J 7 bases; nucleotides not matched to a gene: 17. The CDR3 extends over 18 amino acids. Germline CDR1 is ENHRY and CDR2 is SYGVKD. This CDR3 is CAISDPSRGQGEGQPQHF. The CDR3 DNA follows: TGTGCCATCAGTGACCCAAGCCGCGGACAGGGCGAAGGACAGCCCCAGCATTTT.